The T cell receptor (beta chain) described here comes from a study of PD-1 blockade in classical Hodgkin lymphoma. Stated time point: cycle 4 day 1 (C4D1), after less than seven weeks of nivolumab. All patients relapsed after autologous stem cell transplantation, and brentuximab vedotin exposure varied. The germline V and J ends were trimmed by 5 bases and 8 bases, with 9 bases remaining between them. The CDR3 contains 11 residues. Germline CDR1 LNHDA, CDR2 SQIVND (reference sequence). Assay: immunoSEQ multiplex PCR; the TCRdb copy retains only in-frame clones and omits some. This sample has 64,000 or so clones, with more than 90% found just once.

This rearrangement joins TRBV19 to TRBJ1-1, with a possible D match to TRBD1 (5 bases). The specimen was peripheral blood mononuclear cells (PBMCs), collected before the fourth cycle of nivolumab. The source is a human donor with classical Hodgkin lymphoma. The DNA of the CDR3 is TGTGCCAGTAGTTGGGGGGGAGAAGCTTTCTTT. Translation gives CASSWGGEAFF.